A single sample is the source of the 14 T cell receptor beta chains below, sequenced in a study of prognosis after radiotherapy for stage I lung cancer. Amplification of the TCR beta CDR3 (from genomic DNA) was done by two-round multiplex PCR. TRBV and TRBJ genes each had their own specific primers in first-round PCR. TCRdb used MiXCR to reprocess the multiplex PCR reads, holding one entry per CDR3 protein. The repertoire has about 14,000 distinct CDR3 sequences, around 29% of them found once; the top ten carry around a quarter. The sample here was PBMCs, taken before or after stereotactic body radiation therapy (not recorded which). The receptors originated from a donor at least 50 years old with non-small cell lung cancer.

This clonotype was detected ten times or more. This chain uses TRBV18 with TRBJ2-1, with 10 bases aligning to TRBD2. Germline CDR1 reads KGHSH; CDR2 reads LQKENI. This CDR3 comprises 16 residues. The ends lost 2 bases at V and 9 bases at J; junction bases unmatched: 10. The CDR3 here is CASSPSYWLAGVEQFF. The CDR3 region has the DNA TGTGCCAGCTCACCATCTTATTGGCTAGCGGGAGTTGAGCAGTTCTTC.

Worth noting for this clonotype: The junction departs from the called germline gene at one end, perhaps through a read error. V and J are TRBV7-3 and TRBJ2-3; D might be TRBD1 (5 bases). The CDR3 runs 15 residues. Germline-derived CDR1 and CDR2 are SGHTA and FQGTGA. CDR3 residues: CVSSLGQGSIDTQYF. The CDR3 nucleotides are TGTGTCAGCAGCTTAGGGCAGGGTAGCATAGATACGCAGTATTTT.

This clonotype is labeled as medium-sized. The chain recombines TRBV20-1 with TRBJ2-1; D call uncertain. Trimming pared 6 bases from V and 9 bases from J, leaving 21 bases between. Germline values: CDR1 DFQATT, CDR2 SNEGSKA (reference sequence). The CDR3 has 14 amino acids. Here the CDR3 DNA reads TGCAGTGCCGAGTTCGGCTACCTCGCAGGTGAGCAGTTCTTC. It codes for CSAEFGYLAGEQFF.

This clonotype was found many times. The chain is built from TRBV9 and TRBJ1-1; D is perhaps TRBD1 (5 bases). CDR3 length: 13 amino acids. Germline assignment: CDR1 SGDLS and CDR2 YYNGEE. Trimming left V 3 bases short and J 11 bases short, with 17 bases between. The CDR3 reads CASSAALHGAAFF. The CDR3 nucleotides are TGTGCCAGCAGCGCCGCCCTTCATGGGGCCGCTTTCTTT.

This clonotype was seen a handful of times. It differs at one base from a far larger clone, so likely a read error. The chain carries TRBV6-5 and TRBJ2-7; 10 positions agree with TRBD2. V lost 3 bases and J lost 1; bases outside the gene matches: 6. Germline values: CDR1 MNHEY, CDR2 SVGAGI. CDR3 length: 16 amino acids. CDR3 bases: TGTGCCAGCAGTTATCACTCTAGCGGGAGATCCTACGAGCAGTACTTC. Its protein is CASSYHSSGRSYEQYF.

There are many counts of this clonotype. The chain combines TRBV5-6 with TRBJ2-7, with 8 positions matching TRBD1. After removal of 5 bases from V and 3 bases from J, the junction contained 4 bases not matched to a gene. CDR1 and CDR2 (germline): SGHDT, YYEEEE. This CDR3 has 13 amino acids. The CDR3 nucleotides are TGTGCCAGCAGTTACGACAGGGGCTACGAGCAGTACTTC. Its protein product is CASSYDRGYEQYF.

This clonotype is medium-sized by share. CDR3 amino acids: CASSPGQGETQYF. The CDR3 nucleotides are TGTGCCAGCAGCCCAGGACAGGGAGAGACCCAGTACTTC. The rearrangement joins TRBV7-3 to TRBJ2-5; 8 bases fit TRBD1. This CDR3 contains 13 residues. J lost 4 bases, V lost 5 bases, and 3 bases had no gene match. Germline CDR1 SGHTA, CDR2 FQGTGA.

The sample holds many counts of this clonotype. The chain combines TRBV20-1 with TRBJ2-2, with D possibly TRBD2 on 5 matching bases. The CDR3 sequence is 15 residues long. Trimming left V 2 bases short and J 4 bases short, with 14 bases between. CDR1 and CDR2 from the germline V gene are DFQATT and SNEGSKA (reference sequence). CDR3 nucleotide sequence: TGCAGTGCTAGAACCGGGGTCAGTCCCACCGGGGAGCTGTTTTTT. Amino acid sequence: CSARTGVSPTGELFF.

Points on this clonotype: A far bigger clonotype differs at one base, so this is likely a read error. The chain joins TRBV11-1 to TRBJ2-5, with D unresolved. The J call is uncertain, as TRBJ2-1 better fits the DNA end. The CDR3 is 14 residues long. Germline CDR1 and CDR2: SGHAT and FQDESV (reference sequence). The CDR3 protein is CASSVNPMSNEQFF. The CDR3 DNA sequence: TGTGCCAGCAGCGTTAATCCCATGAGCAATGAGCAGTTCTTC.

This clonotype was counted ten times or more. This chain links TRBV19 with TRBJ2-3; a possible D gene is TRBD1 (5 bases). The germline gives CDR1 LNHDA, CDR2 SQIVND (reference sequence). Trimming shortened V by 6 bases and J by 2 bases, and 18 bases separated the two germline ends. This CDR3 region has 16 residues. This CDR3 is CASRAGPVSYTDTQYF. The CDR3 DNA sequence: TGTGCCAGTAGGGCAGGGCCCGTTTCTTACACAGATACGCAGTATTTT.

V and J are TRBV11-2 and TRBJ2-3, with D perhaps TRBD1 (6 bases). V lost 6 bases and J lost 3, with 16 bases in between. Germline loops: CDR1 SGHAT, CDR2 FQNNGV. This CDR3 region has 15 residues. For the CDR3, the DNA is TGTGCCAGCAGTTACCGGACAGATAGAACAGATACGCAGTATTTT. This codes for CASSYRTDRTDTQYF. Full variable domain (rest looked up from reference TRBV11-2 and TRBJ2-3): EAGVAQSPRYKIIEKRQSVAFWCNPISGHATLYWYQQILGQGPKLLIQFQNNGVVDDSQLPKDRFSAERLKGVDSTLKIQPAKLEDSAVYLCASSYRTDRTDTQYFGPGTRLTVL.

The chain uses TRBV6-1 and TRBJ2-7, with 7 bases that match TRBD1. J gave up 7 bases and V 6 bases, and 15 bases lay outside the gene matches. The CDR3 length is 15 residues. Germline assignment: CDR1 MNHNS and CDR2 SASEGT. CDR3 sequence (DNA): TGTGCCAGCAGACACCCGTACAGGGGAATAGGTGAGCAGTACTTC. It encodes CASRHPYRGIGEQYF.

J is TRBJ2-3 and V is TRBV7-3, with a possible D match to TRBD2 (5 bases). V lost 2 bases to trimming and J lost 5 bases, with 11 bases between them. Germline CDR1 reads SGHTA; CDR2 reads FQGTGA. CDR3 length: 14 amino acids. This CDR3 reads CASSLLVGGDTQYF. The CDR3 DNA reads as TGTGCCAGCAGCTTATTGGTTGGAGGAGATACGCAGTATTTT.

This clonotype was counted ten times or more. The CDR3 protein is CASSFSGGEETQYF. DNA for the CDR3: TGCGCCAGCAGCTTCTCAGGGGGCGAAGAGACCCAGTACTTC. The J gene is TRBJ2-5, the V gene TRBV5-1, with 8 bases aligning to TRBD1. The CDR3 runs 14 residues. V lost 2 bases and J lost 3; bases outside the gene matches: 3. CDR1 and CDR2 from the germline V gene are SGHRS and YFSETQ.